This T cell receptor beta chain was recovered during a study of CD8+ T cells in alopecia areata. Overall study context: Each day, treated patients took oral tofacitinib twice, at 5 to 10 mg per dose.

As to treatment: oral pan-JAK inhibitor, 5-10 mg twice daily. As the sequencing template, cDNA was produced by extracting RNA and reverse transcribing it. Assay used: immunoSEQ multiplex PCR; TCRdb lists only in-frame clones, some missing. Altogether approximately 220,000 clones are present, roughly two fifths being singletons, with the ten largest covering almost 0.5%. The sequence was collected from a human donor with alopecia areata. The material sequenced was CD4+ T cells sorted from blood, taken between weeks 30 and 35, from a patient treated with tofacitinib.

The CDR3 nucleotides are TGTGCCAGTAGTATAGATTCACACAAACAGGGTATGGTCACCGGGGAGCTGTTTTTT. Translating gives CASSIDSHKQGMVTGELFF. V and J are TRBV19 and TRBJ2-2; TRBD1 is a possible D gene (6 bases). Trimming pared 0 bases from V and 4 bases from J, leaving 21 bases between. The length of the CDR3 is 19 residues. Germline-derived CDR1 and CDR2 are LNHDA and SQIVND (reference sequence).